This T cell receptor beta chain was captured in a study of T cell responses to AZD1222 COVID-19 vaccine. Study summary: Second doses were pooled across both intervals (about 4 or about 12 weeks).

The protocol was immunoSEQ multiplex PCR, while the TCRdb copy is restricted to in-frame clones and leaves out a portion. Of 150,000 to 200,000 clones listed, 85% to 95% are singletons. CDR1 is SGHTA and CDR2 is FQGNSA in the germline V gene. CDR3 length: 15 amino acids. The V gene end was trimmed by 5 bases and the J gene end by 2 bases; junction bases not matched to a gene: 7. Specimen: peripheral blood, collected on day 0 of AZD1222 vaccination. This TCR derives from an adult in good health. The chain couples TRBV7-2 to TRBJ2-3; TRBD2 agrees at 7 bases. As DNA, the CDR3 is TGTGCCAGCAGCGGACGGACTAGGATCACAGATACGCAGTATTTT. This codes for CASSGRTRITDTQYF.